This record covers a single T cell receptor (beta chain). The antigen is unknown. This could be a read error, since a much larger clone is one nucleotide away. Each CDR3 protein gets one entry after TCRdb re-called the multiplex PCR reads with MiXCR. The sample lists about 32,000 distinct CDR3 sequences, 35% to 40% seen once, with under 13% in the top ten. Per germline, CDR1 SGHTS and CDR2 YDEGEE. The CDR3 covers 17 residues. The record originates from a study of breast tumors, draining lymph nodes, adjacent tissues. Notes on the study in general: Tumor T cell lymph node origin was a supported hypothesis, not proven. The data were judged consistent with most tumor T cells coming from lymph node and expanding in tumor. Tumor TCR diversity was below lymph nodes but above nontumor tissue. Tumor and nontumor repertoires were significantly more similar in luminal-like than in basal-like breast cancer.

The clonotype originates from a female donor with breast cancer. Some clones in this sample may be carry-over from other donors' samples. The chain links TRBV5-8 to TRBJ2-3, with D perhaps given as TRBD1 or TRBD2 (6 bases each). The specimen sequenced was breast tumor tissue. The CDR3 here is CASSLEGGGPGTDTRYF. CDR3 bases: TGTGCCAGCAGCTTGGAGGGTGGGGGGCCGGGCACAGATACGCGGTATTTT.